This T cell receptor beta chain emerged from a study of cytomegalovirus exposure and HLA in healthy donors. Whole-study context: Around 79 million unique TCRs, all from HLA-typed donors, were included in an early release of the data.

PCR primers comprised 60 Vbeta and 13 Jbeta primers. Clones were read by immunoSEQ multiplex PCR, and TCRdb kept only the in-frame ones, dropping some. The table has some 190,000 clones, 83% seen once; the top ten hold 1.5% to 2%. V gave up 4 bases and J gave up 3 bases, with 19 bases separating them. Germline CDR1 reads SGHTA; CDR2 reads FQGTGA. CDR3 length equals 16 residues. The specimen sequenced was PBMCs. The receptor was isolated from a man aged 35 to 55 in good health and CMV-seropositive. This rearrangement joins TRBV7-3 to TRBJ2-7; D remains ambiguous. CDR3 DNA sequence: TGTGCCAGCAGCTCCCCCTGGCTCCAGATCCTCTACGAGCAGTACTTC. This sequence encodes CASSSPWLQILYEQYF. Full variable domain (remainder filled in from reference TRBV7-3 and TRBJ2-7): GAGVSQTPSNKVTEKGKYVELRCDPISGHTALYWYRQSLGQGPEFLIYFQGTGAADDSGLPNDRFFAVRPEGSVSTLKIQRTERGDSAVYLCASSSPWLQILYEQYFGPGTRLTVT.